Listed below are T cell receptor beta chains from one sample, sequenced in a study of neurological immune-mediated disorders. TCRdb re-analysed the 5' RACE reads in MiXCR, keeping a single row per CDR3 protein. The data show fewer than 35,000 distinct CDR3 sequences, 3.3% seen once. The sample comprised PBMCs. The receptor set was obtained from a woman in her twenties or thirties with multiple sclerosis. The CDR3 runs from the conserved cysteine through the conserved F or W. A D gene is named only where the DNA matches it firmly. Some rows have no size entry. The others give once, few or many, or a class for an expanded clone.

j_gene | v_gene | d_gene | abundance | CDR3nt | CDR3aa
TRBJ2-7 | TRBV29-1 | TRBD1 | many | TGCAGCGTTTTAGGGGATACAGGGGACGAGCAGTACTTC | CSVLGDTGDEQYF
TRBJ2-1 | TRBV7-2 | TRBD2 | many | TGTGCCAGCAGGTCTAGCGGGAGGTCCCACAATGAGCAGTTCTTC | CASRSSGRSHNEQFF
TRBJ2-5 | TRBV7-9 | TRBD2 | many | TGTGCCAGCAGCTTAACCGGGACTAGGGCAGAGACCCAGTACTTC | CASSLTGTRAETQYF
TRBJ2-7 | TRBV5-1 | TRBD1 | many | TGCGCCAGCAGCTTGTTGGGACAGGTCTCCTACGAGCAGTACTTC | CASSLLGQVSYEQYF
TRBJ1-1 | TRBV9 | NA | NA | TGTGCTAGCAGCGTAGCTAAGGGGGGGACTGAAGCTTTCTTT | CASSVAKGGTEAFF
TRBJ2-7 | TRBV6-5 | NA | many | TGTGCCAGCAACCGGGGAACAGGGCCCTACGAGCAGTACTTC | CASNRGTGPYEQYF
TRBJ1-2 | TRBV6-6 | NA | many | TGTGCCAGCAGCCGGACAGCTCGCTATGGCTACACCTTC | CASSRTARYGYTF
TRBJ2-3 | TRBV20-1 | TRBD2 | many | TGCAGTGCCCACGCAGGACTAGCGGGAGAGGATACGCAGTATTTT | CSAHAGLAGEDTQYF
TRBJ2-1 | TRBV10-3 | TRBD2 | many | TGTGCCATCAGCCCATCCCTCGGGGCGGGGGGGAACAATGAGCAGTTCTTC | CAISPSLGAGGNNEQFF
TRBJ2-5 | TRBV5-1 | TRBD1 | medium-sized | TGCGCCAGCAGCTCCCTTTACGGGACAGGCGGAGAGACCCAGTACTTC | CASSSLYGTGGETQYF
TRBJ2-1 | TRBV3-1 | TRBD2 | many | TGTGCCAGCAGCCTAAATTGGGCGGGAGGGATTAATGAGCAGTTCTTC | CASSLNWAGGINEQFF
TRBJ1-1 | TRBV27 | TRBD1 | few | TGTGCCAGCAGTTCCTGGACAGGCGGTAGGGGCACTGAAGCTTTCTTT | CASSSWTGGRGTEAFF
TRBJ1-5 | TRBV29-1 | NA | many | TGCAGCGTTGTAACAGGGAGGGAACAGCCCCAGCATTTT | CSVVTGREQPQHF
TRBJ1-1 | TRBV2 | TRBD1 | many | TGTGCCAGCAGTGACCCCATGGACAGGGTTACTGAAGCTTTCTTT | CASSDPMDRVTEAFF
TRBJ2-5 | TRBV15 | NA | NA | TGTGCCACCAGCGGGGGCAGTGCGACCCAGTACTTC | CATSGGSATQYF
TRBJ1-6 | TRBV7-9 | NA | many | TGTGCCAGCAGCAAACCGTGGGTCATAACCGACGAGAATAATTCACCCCTCAACTTT | CASSKPWVITDENNSPLNF
TRBJ1-6 | TRBV5-1 | TRBD1 | many | TGCGCCAGCAACGACAGGGGAGGGGATTCACCCCTCCACTTT | CASNDRGGDSPLHF
TRBJ1-6 | TRBV20-1 | NA | many | TGCAGTGCTCTGCGGTGGGAAAATTCACCCCTCCACTTT | CSALRWENSPLHF
TRBJ2-3 | TRBV5-1 | NA | NA | TGCGCCAGCAGCGCAACAACGGATACGCAGTATTTT | CASSATTDTQYF
TRBJ2-7 | TRBV28 | TRBD2 | many | TGTGCCAGCCGGCGCCCGGGTAGCGGGACCGAGCAGTACTTC | CASRRPGSGTEQYF
TRBJ2-7 | TRBV7-2 | NA | NA | TGTGCCAGCAGCTCGCGGGACAGCTCCTACGAGCAGTACTTC | CASSSRDSSYEQYF
TRBJ1-4 | TRBV12-3/TRBV12-4 | NA | medium-sized | TGTGCCAGCAGTCGAAGTGAAAAACTGTTTTTT | CASSRSEKLFF
TRBJ2-3 | TRBV19 | NA | many | TGTGCCAGTAGAGAGGGGGGGAATTTTGTAAATACGCAGTATTTT | CASREGGNFVNTQYF
TRBJ2-2 | TRBV7-2 | NA | many | TGTGCCAGCAGCTTCCCAAGTACAGGGACGAACACCGGGGAGCTGTTTTTT | CASSFPSTGTNTGELFF
TRBJ2-4 | TRBV20-1 | NA | many | TGCAGTGCTCCCGGGACACCCAAAAAAATTCAGTACTTC | CSAPGTPKKIQYF
TRBJ1-1 | TRBV6-2/TRBV6-3 | NA | many | TGTGCCAGCAGTTACAACTCTCTGCAGGTGAACACTGAAGCTTTCTTT | CASSYNSLQVNTEAFF
TRBJ2-5 | TRBV5-1 | NA | many | TGCGCCAGCAGCTTGCTTGCAGGGGTCCAAGAGACCCAGTACTTC | CASSLLAGVQETQYF
TRBJ2-1 | TRBV7-2 | NA | many | TGTGCCAGCAGCCAATCCGGGGCCACGGAATACAATGAGCAGTTCTTC | CASSQSGATEYNEQFF
TRBJ2-1 | TRBV29-1 | NA | few | TGCAGCGCCCCAGACTTGGATGAGCAGTTCTTC | CSAPDLDEQFF
TRBJ2-3 | TRBV28 | NA | many | TGTGCCAGCAGTCAGGTGTCATACACAGATACGCAGTATTTT | CASSQVSYTDTQYF
TRBJ2-3 | TRBV5-1 | TRBD2 | many | TGCGCCAGCAGCCCTCGGACTAGCGGGGGCACAGATACGCAGTATTTT | CASSPRTSGGTDTQYF
TRBJ2-5 | TRBV7-9 | TRBD2 | NA | TGTGCCAGCAGCCCGGGACTAGCACAAGAGACCCAGTACTTC | CASSPGLAQETQYF
TRBJ2-6 | TRBV10-3 | NA | many | TGTGCCATCAGTGAGGGGCAGGCTTTCTCTGGGGCCAACGTCCTGACTTTC | CAISEGQAFSGANVLTF
TRBJ2-3 | TRBV4-1 | TRBD1 | many | TGCGCCAGCAGCCAAGTCGGGACAGGGAGCACAGATACGCAGTATTTT | CASSQVGTGSTDTQYF
TRBJ2-1 | TRBV5-1 | NA | many | TGCGCCAGCAAAGGAATGGAGGCCTCCAATGAGCGGTTCTTC | CASKGMEASNERFF
TRBJ2-4 | TRBV7-2 | NA | many | TGTGCCAGCAGCTTAGACGGGGGAGGATATAACATTCAGTACTTC | CASSLDGGGYNIQYF
TRBJ2-5 | TRBV20-1 | NA | many | TGCAGTGCTACCAGGCCCGGCCGTCGAGAGACCCAGTACTTC | CSATRPGRRETQYF
TRBJ2-4 | TRBV20-1 | TRBD2 | many | TGCAGTGCTAGTCGGGACCTAGCGGGAGGGCGCGGAAACATTCAGTACTTC | CSASRDLAGGRGNIQYF
TRBJ1-3 | TRBV20-1 | TRBD1 | many | TGCAGTGCTAGAGGAGGGGGCTTTGGAAACACCATATATTTT | CSARGGGFGNTIYF
TRBJ2-7 | TRBV7-6 | TRBD1 | many | TGTGCCAGCAGCGCCGGGACAGGGTTCCACGAGCAGTACTTC | CASSAGTGFHEQYF
TRBJ2-1 | TRBV2 | TRBD2 | many | TGTGCCAGCAGGAAGGGACTAGCGGGAGGGAACAATGAGCAGTTCTTC | CASRKGLAGGNNEQFF
TRBJ2-3 | TRBV9 | TRBD2 | many | TGTGCCAGCAGCGTAGTTCCCGGGACTAGCTTTACAGATACGCAGTATTTT | CASSVVPGTSFTDTQYF
TRBJ2-2 | TRBV5-1 | TRBD2 | few | TGCGCCAGCACTGGTACCGGGACTAGAGGCACCGGGGAGCTGTTTTTT | CASTGTGTRGTGELFF
TRBJ2-5 | TRBV7-2 | TRBD1 | many | TGTGCCAGTAACCGGGACAGAATACAAGAGACCCAGTACTTC | CASNRDRIQETQYF
TRBJ1-6 | TRBV7-8 | TRBD1 | many | TGTGCCAGCAGCCCTAGGGAACCGACAGGGGACGCACCCCTCCACTTT | CASSPREPTGDAPLHF
TRBJ2-7 | TRBV5-1 | NA | many | TGCGCCAGCAGCTTGGTGGCGGGCGAGCAGTACTTC | CASSLVAGEQYF
TRBJ1-2 | TRBV29-1 | NA | many | TGCAGCGTTGAAGATCTCGCTCGGAGGAACTATGGCTACACCTTC | CSVEDLARRNYGYTF
TRBJ1-5 | TRBV9 | NA | NA | TGTGCCAGCAGCGTCGAGCCTGGAGGTATGACCCAGAATTTT | CASSVEPGGMTQNF
TRBJ1-2 | TRBV12-3/TRBV12-4 | NA | many | TGTGCCAGCAGCCCCCGGGGGGGCAACTATGGCTACACCTTC | CASSPRGGNYGYTF
TRBJ2-7 | TRBV9 | NA | many | TGTGCCAGCAGCGGGGGTCCTGGAACCCTCTGGGAGCAGTACTTC | CASSGGPGTLWEQYF
TRBJ2-7 | TRBV20-1 | TRBD1 | many | TGCAGTGCTAGAGTAAGGACAGGGGCTAAAGAGCAGTACTTC | CSARVRTGAKEQYF
TRBJ2-1 | TRBV5-1 | NA | medium-sized | TGCGCCAGCAGCCTAGCGTACTCCTACAATGAGCAGTTCTTC | CASSLAYSYNEQFF
TRBJ2-5 | TRBV15 | NA | many | TGTGCCACCAGCAGGGCAGCTCAAGAGACCCAGTACTTC | CATSRAAQETQYF
TRBJ1-2 | TRBV5-4 | NA | many | TGTGCCAGCAGCTTGGATCGCGAGAGGGGGGGCTACACCTTC | CASSLDRERGGYTF
TRBJ2-1 | TRBV10-3 | NA | large | TGTGCCATCAGTGAGGGAGGAGCTCCCTACAGTGAGCAGTTCTTC | CAISEGGAPYSEQFF